This T cell receptor (delta chain) derives from a study of gammadelta T cells in human blood (dated by TCRdb to about 2020). The full study reports these points: According to the study, polyclonal expansion of innate gamma-delta T cells right after birth appeared to be driven by microbial exposure.

By its share of the sample, this clone is hyperexpanded (1% or more). The specificity of this receptor is unknown. No base quality values were provided; no much bigger clone lies one nucleotide off. The sample carries other DNA sequences with the same CDR3. Library preparation was by RT-PCR. Sequenced on an Illumina MiSeq. For TCRdb, the public reads were processed anew by CATT, and duplicate DNA sequences were folded into one row. The table for this sample lists a few hundred delta-chain clones; about 13% of them were counted only once. Around 52% of the sample comes from the top ten. Unmatched junction bases come to 12, with V trimmed by 3 bases and J by 0 bases. Measured from the cysteine to the phenylalanine, the CDR3 is 19 residues long. The read is trimmed to its CDR3 DNA, 57 bases read in frame from base 1. CDR1 and CDR2, per the germline V gene, are GEAIGNYY and EKD.

The specimen sequenced was Vgamma9Vdelta2 gamma-delta T cells from adult blood. Rearrangement joined TRDV2 to TRDJ1; 13 nucleotides in the junction match TRDD3. This TCR was recovered from a human donor. CDR3 sequence: CACDPVLGDTLGYTDKLIF. Read as DNA, the sequence is TGTGCCTGTGACCCAGTACTGGGGGATACGCTGGGTTACACCGATAAACTCATCTTT.